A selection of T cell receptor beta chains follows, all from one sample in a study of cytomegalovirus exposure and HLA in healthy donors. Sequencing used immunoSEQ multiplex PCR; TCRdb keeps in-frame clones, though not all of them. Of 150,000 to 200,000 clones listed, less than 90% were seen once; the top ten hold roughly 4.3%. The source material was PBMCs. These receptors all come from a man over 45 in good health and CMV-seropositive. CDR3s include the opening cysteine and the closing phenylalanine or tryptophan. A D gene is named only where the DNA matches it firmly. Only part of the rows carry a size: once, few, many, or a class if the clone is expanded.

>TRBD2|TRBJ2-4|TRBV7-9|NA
TGTGCCAGCAGCTTAGCTCGCGCCGGGGGGTCCAAAAACATTCAGTACTTC
CASSLARAGGSKNIQYF
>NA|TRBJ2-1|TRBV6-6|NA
TGTGCCAGCAGTTACTCTACCGGGTTGGCCTACAATGAGCAGTTCTTC
CASSYSTGLAYNEQFF
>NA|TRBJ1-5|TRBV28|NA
TGTGCCAGCAATCCCCATTCGGGCAATCAGCCCCAGCATTTT
CASNPHSGNQPQHF
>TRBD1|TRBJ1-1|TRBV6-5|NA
TGTGCCAGCATTCAAGGGGGCGTGAACACTGAAGCTTTCTTT
CASIQGGVNTEAFF
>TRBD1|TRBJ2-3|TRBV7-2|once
TGTGCCAGCAGAACAGGACAGGGGACAGATACGCAGTATTTT
CASRTGQGTDTQYF
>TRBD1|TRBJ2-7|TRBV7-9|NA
TGTGCCAGCAGCCTCAGGGGGATAGAGCAGTACTTC
CASSLRGIEQYF
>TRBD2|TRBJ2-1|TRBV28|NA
TGTGCCAGCACTCCCGGGCCGGGGGGGCTGAACAATGAGCAGTTCTTC
CASTPGPGGLNNEQFF
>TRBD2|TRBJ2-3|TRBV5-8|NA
TGTGCCAGCAGCTTGGCTTCTAGCGGGGGGGGCACAGATACGCAGTATTTT
CASSLASSGGGTDTQYF
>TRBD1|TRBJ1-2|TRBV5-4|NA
TGTGCCAGCAGCTTCCCGGGACAGGGGGCTGATGGCTACACCTTC
CASSFPGQGADGYTF
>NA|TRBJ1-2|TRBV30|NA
TGTGCCTGGGACCGGATCTGGGGGGACTATGGCTACACCTTC
CAWDRIWGDYGYTF
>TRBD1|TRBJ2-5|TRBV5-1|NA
TGCGCCAGCAGCTTGGGGCGAGGGGGACAGCAAGAGACCCAGTACTTC
CASSLGRGGQQETQYF
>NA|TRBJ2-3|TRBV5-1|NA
TGCGCCAGCAGCTTGGATGAGGCCCCTCCCCAAGATACGCAGTATTTT
CASSLDEAPPQDTQYF
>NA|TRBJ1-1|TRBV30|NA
TGTGCCTGGGAACAGGGCAGGACTGAAGCTTTCTTT
CAWEQGRTEAFF
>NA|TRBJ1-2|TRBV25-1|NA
TGTGCCAGCAGCAATAGGGGTAACTATGGCTACACCTTC
CASSNRGNYGYTF
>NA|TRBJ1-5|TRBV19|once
TGTGCCAGTAGTGAGGGGGGGTATAGCAATCAGCCCCAGCATTTT
CASSEGGYSNQPQHF
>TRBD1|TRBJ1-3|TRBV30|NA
TGTGCCTGGAGTGCAAGCCGGGGACAGGGGCTTGGAAACACCATATATTTT
CAWSASRGQGLGNTIYF
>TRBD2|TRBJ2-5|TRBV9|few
TGTGCCAGCAGCGTAGATGCGGGAGGAGAGACCCAGTACTTC
CASSVDAGGETQYF
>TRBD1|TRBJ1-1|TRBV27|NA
TGTGCCAGCAGTTTATCGGGGGACAGGGCGGGGGACACTGAAGCTTTCTTT
CASSLSGDRAGDTEAFF
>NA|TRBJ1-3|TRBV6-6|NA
TGTGCCAGCAGTTACACGGGAAGCTCTGGAAACACCATATATTTT
CASSYTGSSGNTIYF
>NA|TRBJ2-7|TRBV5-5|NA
TGTGCCAGCAGCCCCGAGTTCTACGAGCAGTACTTC
CASSPEFYEQYF
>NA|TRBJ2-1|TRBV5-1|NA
TGCGCCAGCAGCTTGGGGGCAACCCAAAATACCTACAATGAGCAGTTCTTC
CASSLGATQNTYNEQFF
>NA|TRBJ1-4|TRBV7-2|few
TGTGCCAGCAGCTTAGGGGGGCGCGAGGCTAATGAAAAACTGTTTTTT
CASSLGGREANEKLFF
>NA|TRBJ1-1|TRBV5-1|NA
TGCGCCAGCAGCCGTGAACAGAGAAGGGGCACTGAAGCTTTCTTT
CASSREQRRGTEAFF